This T cell receptor beta chain is drawn from a study of shared T cell receptors in the human thymus. Germline V gene sequence: CDR1 SEHNR, CDR2 FQNEAQ (reference sequence). The CDR3 spans 13 residues. Trimming took 7 bases from V and 5 from J; bases not matched to a gene: 7. TCRdb's table, derived via immunoSEQ multiplex PCR, lists solely in-frame clones and lacks some. The data show approximately 68,000 clones, around 96% seen once. This chain links TRBV7-9 with TRBJ2-7, with TRBD1 identical over 8 bases. The sequence came from a human donor. Sequences were obtained from thymocytes. The CDR3 is CASTNQGANEQYF. The CDR3 bases are TGTGCCAGCACCAATCAGGGGGCGAACGAGCAGTACTTC.